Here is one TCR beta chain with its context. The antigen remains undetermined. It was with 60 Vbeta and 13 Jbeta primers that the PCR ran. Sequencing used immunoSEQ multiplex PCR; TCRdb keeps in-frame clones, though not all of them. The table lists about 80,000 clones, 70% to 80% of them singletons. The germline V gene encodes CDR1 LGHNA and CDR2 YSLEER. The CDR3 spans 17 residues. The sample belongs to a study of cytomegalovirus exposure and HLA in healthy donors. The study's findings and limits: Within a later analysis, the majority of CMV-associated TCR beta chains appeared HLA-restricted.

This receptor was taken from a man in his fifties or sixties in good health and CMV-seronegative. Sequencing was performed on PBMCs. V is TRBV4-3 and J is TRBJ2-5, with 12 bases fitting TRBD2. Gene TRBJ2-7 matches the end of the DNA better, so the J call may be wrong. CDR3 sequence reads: CASSQASGGVPSYEQYF. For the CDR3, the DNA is TGCGCCAGCAGCCAAGCTAGCGGGGGGGTACCCTCCTACGAGCAGTACTTC.